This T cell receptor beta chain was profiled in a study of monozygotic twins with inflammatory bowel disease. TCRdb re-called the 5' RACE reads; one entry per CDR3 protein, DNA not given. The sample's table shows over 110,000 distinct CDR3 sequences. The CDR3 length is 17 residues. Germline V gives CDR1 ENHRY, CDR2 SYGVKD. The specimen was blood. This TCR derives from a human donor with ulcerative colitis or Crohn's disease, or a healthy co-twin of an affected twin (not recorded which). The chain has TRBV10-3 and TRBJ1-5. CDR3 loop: CAISESGRIYSNQPQHF.